Listed below are T cell receptor beta chains from one sample, sequenced in a study of somatic mutations in cytotoxic T cells in rheumatoid arthritis. Repertoires were generated with immunoSEQ multiplex PCR, while TCRdb's copy carries only in-frame clones and drops some. The table has fewer than 20,000 clones, around 77% seen once; the top ten hold about 11%. The sample consisted of CD8+ T cells sorted from blood. The source of these receptors is an adult with rheumatoid arthritis. The CDR3 runs from the conserved cysteine through the conserved F or W. D genes are given only for firm matches. Clone size is stated in some rows and not others, as once, few, many or a class when expanded.

D,size,J,V,DNA,CDR3
.,few,TRBJ2-7,TRBV6-1,TGTGCCAGCAGTGAATTTGGGACCCCATCGCGCCCCTACGAGCAGTACTTC,CASSEFGTPSRPYEQYF
TRBD1,.,TRBJ2-5,TRBV7-8,TGTGCCAGCAGCTTCGTCGACAGGGTCCAAGAGACCCAGTACTTC,CASSFVDRVQETQYF
.,.,TRBJ2-2,TRBV28,TGTGCCAGCAGTTTGGGGGTAGGGCGAGGCACCGGGGAGCTGTTTTTT,CASSLGVGRGTGELFF
.,few,TRBJ1-4,TRBV5-1,TGCGCCAGCAGCTTGGGGTCGGGGCTCCGTAATGAAAAACTGTTTTTT,CASSLGSGLRNEKLFF
TRBD1,once,TRBJ2-2,TRBV19,TGTGCCAGTACCGGGACAGGTTTCGGCGGGGAGCTGTTTTTT,CASTGTGFGGELFF
TRBD1,.,TRBJ2-2,TRBV14,TGTGCCAGCAGCCAAGTAAGGACAGGGGACACCGGGGAGCTGTTTTTT,CASSQVRTGDTGELFF
TRBD1,.,TRBJ2-7,TRBV7-8,TGTGCCAGCAGCTCAGTCCGGGACAGCTCCTACGAGCAGTACTTC,CASSSVRDSSYEQYF
.,medium-sized,TRBJ1-2,TRBV6-4,TGTGCCAGCAGTGACGGGGGTTATGGCTACACCTTC,CASSDGGYGYTF
TRBD1,.,TRBJ2-2,TRBV19,TGTGCCAGTAGTATAGCGAGGACAGGGGGCACCGGGGAGCTGTTTTTT,CASSIARTGGTGELFF
TRBD2,few,TRBJ2-1,TRBV10-3,TGTGCCATCAGTGAGTCGAACCCGGGGGGAAAGAGCTCCTACAATGAGCAGTTCTTC,CAISESNPGGKSSYNEQFF
TRBD1,few,TRBJ1-2,TRBV11-2,TGTGCCAGCAGCATTAACGACAGGGGTAACTATGGCTACACCTTC,CASSINDRGNYGYTF
TRBD2,.,TRBJ2-3,TRBV4-1,TGCGCCAGCAGCCAAGCGGGGGGGGCGCAGTATTTT,CASSQAGGAQYF
.,.,TRBJ1-5,TRBV28,TGTGCCAGCAGTTTAGGGGACGCGAGCAATCAGCCCCAGCATTTT,CASSLGDASNQPQHF
.,.,TRBJ2-5,TRBV28,TGTGCCAGCAGTTTATACGGGTCCCAAGAGACCCAGTACTTC,CASSLYGSQETQYF
TRBD1,once,TRBJ2-2,TRBV5-1,TGCGCCAGCAGCTTCACGGGTTGGTCACGGACAGGGAACACCGGGGAGCTGTTTTTT,CASSFTGWSRTGNTGELFF
.,.,TRBJ2-3,TRBV30,TGTGCCTGGAGTGGGGTGGGCACAGATACGCAGTATTTT,CAWSGVGTDTQYF
.,.,TRBJ1-1,TRBV6-1,TGTGCCAGCAGTGACGGGGGGGGTTTGGGCACTGAAGCTTTCTTT,CASSDGGGLGTEAFF
TRBD2,.,TRBJ2-1,TRBV5-4,TGTGCCAGCAGCTTGGAACTAGCGGGGGACCCCAATGAGCAGTTCTTC,CASSLELAGDPNEQFF
TRBD2,.,TRBJ2-3,TRBV9,TGTGCCAGCAGCGTAGTCTCGGGGGGGGCCCTGAGCACAGATACGCAGTATTTT,CASSVVSGGALSTDTQYF
.,.,TRBJ2-7,TRBV7-9,TGTGCCAGCAGCTCCACGGGTTCAGGGGAGGCCGAGCAGTACTTC,CASSSTGSGEAEQYF
TRBD1,.,TRBJ1-5,TRBV27,TGTGCCAGCAGTTATACAGGGGATCAGCCCCAGCATTTT,CASSYTGDQPQHF
.,.,TRBJ2-1,TRBV6-6,TGTGCCAGCAGCCGGCGGGGTTACAATGAGCAGTTCTTC,CASSRRGYNEQFF
TRBD1,.,TRBJ2-1,TRBV9,TGTGCCAGCAGTGCCGGGACAGCCTCCTACAATGAGCAGTTCTTC,CASSAGTASYNEQFF
TRBD1,.,TRBJ1-2,TRBV7-2,TGTGCCAGCAGCGAGCCGGGACAGGCCGCCTATGGCTACACCTTC,CASSEPGQAAYGYTF
.,.,TRBJ2-7,TRBV6-5,TGTGCCAGCGGATTATTCCGGGACGGAACCTACGAGCAGTACTTC,CASGLFRDGTYEQYF
.,once,TRBJ2-7,TRBV15,TGTGCCACCGCGAGGGGGTCCGGGTCCTACGAGCAGTACTTC,CATARGSGSYEQYF
.,.,TRBJ2-6,TRBV7-4,TGTGCCAGCAGCTCACAAAGTCGGGCCAACGTCCTGACTTTC,CASSSQSRANVLTF
.,few,TRBJ1-1,TRBV15,TGTGCCACCAGCAGAGATAGGGGGACAGAAGCTTTCTTT,CATSRDRGTEAFF
TRBD2,.,TRBJ2-3,TRBV10-3,TGTGCCATCAGTGAGCCGACTAGCGGGGGGGAAACTCGGTACACAGATACGCAGTATTTT,CAISEPTSGGETRYTDTQYF
.,.,TRBJ1-1,TRBV2,TGTGCCAGCAGAAGGACAGTAGCTTTCTTT,CASRRTVAFF
.,.,TRBJ2-3,TRBV10-3,TGTGCCATTTCGGGGGGCGAGAGCACAGATACGCAGTATTTT,CAISGGESTDTQYF